The 25 T cell receptor beta chains listed next were all sequenced from one sample in a study of T cell changes during pregnancy in multiple sclerosis. The repertoire was sequenced with immunoSEQ multiplex PCR; TCRdb's copy has only in-frame clones and lacks some. The table lists 53,000 or so clones, 85% to 95% of them singletons. Here the sequenced sample was CD4+ T cells from peripheral blood mononuclear cells, taken in the second trimester of pregnancy. The receptors here all came from a female donor with multiple sclerosis, enrolled in a pregnancy study.

The gene calls are TRBV27 and TRBJ2-1; D might be TRBD2 (5 bases). This CDR3 contains 16 residues. Germline CDR1 and CDR2: MNHEY and SMNVEV (reference sequence). V lost 7 bases and J 0 bases, leaving 16 bases between the germline ends. The CDR3 is CASKTPAGSSYNEQFF. CDR3 nucleotides: TGTGCCAGCAAAACCCCGGCGGGTTCCTCCTACAATGAGCAGTTCTTC.

The chain couples TRBV9 to TRBJ2-7, with TRBD1 matching over 9 bases. CDR3 length: 15 residues. J lost 6 bases, V lost 3 bases, and 10 bases had no gene match. Germline V gene data show CDR1 as SGDLS and CDR2 as YYNGEE. The CDR3 DNA follows: TGTGCCAGCAGCGCCGGGGACAGGGCCGTATCCGAGCAGTACTTC. Encoded protein: CASSAGDRAVSEQYF.

The CDR3 DNA reads TGTGCCAGCAGCAGGACAGTGGCCATGAACACTGAAGCTTTCTTT. Protein product: CASSRTVAMNTEAFF. The chain links TRBV5-6 to TRBJ1-1; the D gene is possibly TRBD1 (6 bases). Per germline, CDR1 SGHDT and CDR2 YYEEEE. The V end was cut by 4 bases, the J end by 0 bases, with 13 bases between. The CDR3 runs to 15 residues.

The V gene is TRBV5-6, the J gene TRBJ1-1, with D unclear. Germline V gene lookup returns CDR1 SGHDT and CDR2 YYEEEE. Trimming removed 4 bases from V and 5 bases from J, with 12 bases in between. This CDR3 has 13 amino acids. The CDR3 protein is CASSGLVSTEAFF. The CDR3 bases are TGTGCCAGCAGCGGCCTTGTATCGACTGAAGCTTTCTTT.

The CDR3 region is CAWSADRGSYEQYF. In DNA, the CDR3 is TGTGCCTGGAGTGCGGACAGGGGCTCCTACGAGCAGTACTTC. The chain is built from TRBV30 and TRBJ2-7; 9 nucleotides align to TRBD1. The germline gives CDR1 GTSNPN, CDR2 SVGIG (reference sequence). The CDR3 loop spans 14 amino acids. V dropped 1 base and J dropped 0; count of bases not matched to a gene: 1.

The CDR3 DNA reads TGTGCCACTCGGACAGGCTCCTACGAGCAGTACTTC. Residues: CATRTGSYEQYF. The chain carries TRBV6-1 and TRBJ2-7, with 7 bases fitting TRBD1. After removal of 10 bases from V and 0 bases from J, the junction contained 3 bases not matched to a gene. The CDR3 covers 12 residues. The germline V gene has CDR1 MNHNS and CDR2 SASEGT.

J is TRBJ2-3 and V is TRBV15; the D is unclear. Trimming left V 5 bases short and J 6 bases short, with 12 bases between. CDR1 is LNHNV and CDR2 is YYDKDF in the germline V gene (reference sequence). The length of the CDR3 is 13 residues. This CDR3 is CATSSQPRDTQYF. The CDR3 bases are TGTGCCACCAGCTCCCAACCCAGGGATACGCAGTATTTT.

A few counts support this clone. The chain combines TRBV5-1 with TRBJ1-2; the D gene is possibly TRBD1 (6 bases). Germline V gives CDR1 SGHRS, CDR2 YFSETQ. This CDR3 is 14 amino acids long. With 4 bases removed from V and 4 bases from J, the gap between germline ends came to 14 bases. Here the CDR3 DNA reads TGCGCCAGCAGCGGTGGGCAGGGGAGCTATGGCTACACCTTC. It yields the protein CASSGGQGSYGYTF.

The rearrangement uses TRBV7-2 and TRBJ1-1; 10 bases line up with TRBD1. In germline, CDR1 is SGHTA, CDR2 FQGNSA. After removal of 2 bases from V and 5 bases from J, the junction contained 2 bases not matched to a gene. The CDR3 spans 14 residues. The CDR3 DNA reads as TGTGCCAGCAGCTTACTGGGACAGGGGACTGAAGCTTTCTTT. Residues: CASSLLGQGTEAFF.

The V gene is TRBV28, the J gene TRBJ2-5; TRBD1 aligns across 7 bases. The germline V gene has CDR1 MDHEN and CDR2 SYDVKM. V dropped 6 bases and J dropped 5; count of bases not matched to a gene: 15. The CDR3 length is 16 residues. The CDR3 nucleotides read TGTGCCAGCAGCCCACAGGGGCGTGGGATATGGGAGACCCAGTACTTC. This gives the protein CASSPQGRGIWETQYF.

The V gene is TRBV9, the J gene TRBJ2-5, with 7 bases lining up with TRBD2. Germline V CDR1 and CDR2: SGDLS, YYNGEE. The CDR3 totals 13 residues. The V gene end was trimmed by 4 bases and the J gene end by 5 bases; junction bases not matched to a gene: 5. The CDR3 bases are TGTGCCAGCAGCCGGGGAGGGTGGGAGACCCAGTACTTC. This translates into CASSRGGWETQYF.

The chain uses TRBV7-3 and TRBJ2-1, with 7 nucleotides matching TRBD1. Germline CDR1 and CDR2: SGHTA and FQGTGA. After removal of 2 bases from V and 5 bases from J, the junction contained 9 bases not matched to a gene. This CDR3 has 16 amino acids. CDR3 sequence (DNA): TGTGCCAGCAGCTTATTTACAGGGGATCTCCACAATGAGCAGTTCTTC. Amino acids: CASSLFTGDLHNEQFF.

This clone was seen once. The chain is built from TRBV7-9 and TRBJ1-1; the D is unclear. Trimming stripped 5 bases from V and 4 bases from J, with 14 bases between. The CDR3 loop spans 14 amino acids. Germline CDR1 and CDR2: SEHNR and FQNEAQ (reference sequence). CDR3 nucleotide sequence: TGTGCCAGCAGCCCGAGGGCCGGTTCCACTGAAGCTTTCTTT. This sequence encodes CASSPRAGSTEAFF.

The chain links TRBV7-9 to TRBJ1-1; D unresolved. The CDR3 consists of 14 residues. In germline, CDR1 is SEHNR, CDR2 FQNEAQ (reference sequence). V lost 2 bases to trimming and J lost 11 bases, with 18 bases between them. For the CDR3, the DNA is TGTGCCAGCAGCTTACCGCGACTCCGAATGTTGGCTTTCTTT. Translated, it gives CASSLPRLRMLAFF.

The J gene is TRBJ1-1, the V gene TRBV5-8; possibly TRBD1 for D (5 bases). The V end was cut by 1 base, the J end by 5 bases, with 15 bases between. Per the germline V gene, CDR1 is SGHTS and CDR2 is YDEGEE. CDR3 length: 15 residues. The CDR3 here is CASSLWSGIGTEAFF. CDR3 DNA sequence: TGTGCCAGCAGCTTGTGGTCAGGGATAGGTACTGAAGCTTTCTTT.

This chain links TRBV25-1 with TRBJ1-5, with unresolved D. Germline CDR1 reads MGHDK; CDR2 reads SYGVNS. The CDR3 sequence is 14 residues long. The germline V and J ends were trimmed by 7 bases and 1 base, with 11 bases remaining between them. The CDR3 here is CASTPPGSNQPQHF. CDR3 nucleotides: TGTGCCAGCACTCCACCGGGAAGCAATCAGCCCCAGCATTTT.

The chain uses TRBV4-2 and TRBJ1-2; 8 bases are a match to TRBD1. Germline CDR1 is LGHNA and CDR2 is YNFKEQ. The CDR3 extends over 14 amino acids. V lost 0 bases, J lost 8 bases, and 5 bases stayed unmatched. CDR3 bases: TGTGCCAGCAGCCAAGAACCCAGGGGGCTCGGCTACACCTTC. It codes for CASSQEPRGLGYTF.

V gene TRBV9 combines with J gene TRBJ1-3; 7 positions match TRBD1. Germline CDR1 reads SGDLS; CDR2 reads YYNGEE. CDR3 length: 15 amino acids. V lost 4 bases to trimming and J lost 1 base; unmatched junction nucleotides: 5. The DNA for the CDR3 is TGTGCCAGCAGCTTGGGGACAGAGTCTGGAAACACCATATATTTT. It codes for CASSLGTESGNTIYF.

The sample holds one count of this clone. This CDR3 is CASSGRGGGPFYGYTF. As DNA, the CDR3 is TGTGCCAGCAGCGGCCGAGGGGGGGGCCCTTTCTATGGCTACACCTTC. The chain joins TRBV9 to TRBJ1-2, with D tentatively TRBD1 (6 bases). Germline V lookup: CDR1 SGDLS, CDR2 YYNGEE. Trimming took off 3 bases at V and 4 bases at J, with 19 bases between the two ends. The CDR3 spans 16 residues.

Turning to this clone: The junction shows a germline mismatch at one end, possibly a read error. The chain employs TRBV27 and TRBJ1-2; weak D call: TRBD1 (6 bases). The CDR3 covers 10 residues. Germline assignment: CDR1 MNHEY and CDR2 SMNVEV (reference sequence). This CDR3 reads CASSLRDILF. In DNA form, the CDR3 reads TGTGCCAGCAGTTTACGGGACATTCTTTTC.

This sequence joins TRBV19 and TRBJ1-1; D possibly corresponds to TRBD1 (5 bases). This CDR3 is 15 amino acids long. Trimming left V 1 base short and J 3 bases short, with 12 bases between. Germline-derived CDR1 and CDR2 are LNHDA and SQIVND (reference sequence). In DNA, the CDR3 is TGTGCCAGTAGTATAGGCCGGGGGAGAGACACTGAAGCTTTCTTT. This codes for CASSIGRGRDTEAFF.

The genes are TRBV6-1 and TRBJ1-1; 11 bases map to TRBD1. Germline V gives CDR1 MNHNS, CDR2 SASEGT. The CDR3 consists of 14 residues. V gave up 7 bases and J gave up 6 bases; unmatched junction bases: 7. CDR3 in DNA: TGTGCCAGCAATAAGGGACAGGGGGGACCTGAAGCTTTCTTT. Amino acids: CASNKGQGGPEAFF.

V is TRBV6-1 and J is TRBJ2-7, with a tentative D call TRBD2 (6 bases). The CDR3 contains 13 residues. Germline V gene data show CDR1 as MNHNS and CDR2 as SASEGT. V was trimmed by 4 bases and J by 4 bases, leaving 11 bases between them. CDR3 in DNA: TGTGCCAGCAGTGTCCAGGGAGGATACGAGCAGTACTTC. Amino acid sequence: CASSVQGGYEQYF.

In this sample, this clone turned up a few times. The chain carries TRBV7-2 and TRBJ2-5; 14 bases are a match to TRBD2. The CDR3 extends over 16 amino acids. Trimming cost V 5 bases and J 5 bases; bases outside gene matches: 7. CDR1 SGHTA and CDR2 FQGNSA come from the germline V gene. The DNA of the CDR3 is TGTGCCAGCAGCCCCAGGACTAGCGGGGGGCTCGAGACCCAGTACTTC. It yields the protein CASSPRTSGGLETQYF.

The gene calls are TRBV5-5 and TRBJ1-3; perhaps TRBD1 as D (6 bases). There are 16 residues in the CDR3. V lost 0 bases, J lost 1 base, and 11 bases lay in between. CDR1 is SGHKS and CDR2 is YYEKEE in the germline V gene (reference sequence). The chain's CDR3 is CASSLGGGLSGNTIYF. The CDR3 DNA sequence: TGTGCCAGCAGCTTGGGGGGGGGCCTTTCTGGAAACACCATATATTTT.